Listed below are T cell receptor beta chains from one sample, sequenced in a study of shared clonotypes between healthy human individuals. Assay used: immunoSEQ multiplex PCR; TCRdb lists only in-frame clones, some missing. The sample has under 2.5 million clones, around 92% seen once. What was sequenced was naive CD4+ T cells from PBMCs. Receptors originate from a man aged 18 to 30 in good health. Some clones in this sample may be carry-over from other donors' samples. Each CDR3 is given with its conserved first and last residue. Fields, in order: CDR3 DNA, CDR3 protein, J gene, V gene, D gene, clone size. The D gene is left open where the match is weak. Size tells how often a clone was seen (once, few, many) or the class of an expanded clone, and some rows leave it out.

TGCGCCAGCAGCCATAACGGGGGTACCACTGAAGCTTTCTTT	CASSHNGGTTEAFF	TRBJ1-1	TRBV5-1	-	-
TGCGCCAGCAGCCACCCGGGACACTACGAGCAGTACTTC	CASSHPGHYEQYF	TRBJ2-7	TRBV4-1	-	-
TGCGCCAGCAGCCTTGCTAGCGGCGCCTACAATGAGCAGTTCTTC	CASSLASGAYNEQFF	TRBJ2-1	TRBV5-1	TRBD2	-
TGTGCCAGCTCACCGAACAGGGGGCGCGACACTGAAGCTTTCTTT	CASSPNRGRDTEAFF	TRBJ1-1	TRBV18	TRBD1	-
TGTGCCAGCTCACCAAATCCGGGACAGTACACAGATACGCAGTATTTT	CASSPNPGQYTDTQYF	TRBJ2-3	TRBV18	TRBD1	-
TGTGCCAGCACCCTCAGGGGCACCGGGGAGCTGTTTTTT	CASTLRGTGELFF	TRBJ2-2	TRBV28	-	-
TGTGCCAGCAGCTTATCTGGCAGGGGGACCTACGAGCAGTACTTC	CASSLSGRGTYEQYF	TRBJ2-7	TRBV7-8	TRBD1	-
TGTGCCAGCAGTCCCGAGGGGAATAGTCCCTACGAGCAGTACTTC	CASSPEGNSPYEQYF	TRBJ2-7	TRBV27	-	-
TGTGCCAGCAGCCCACCGGGACAGAACTATGGCTACACCTTC	CASSPPGQNYGYTF	TRBJ1-2	TRBV5-4	TRBD1	-
TGTGCCAGCAGCCAAGAAAGGGTCCTTAACTATGGCTACACCTTC	CASSQERVLNYGYTF	TRBJ1-2	TRBV4-2	-	few
TGCGCCAGCAGCTTGGACGGCCTACCGAACACTGAAGCTTTCTTT	CASSLDGLPNTEAFF	TRBJ1-1	TRBV5-1	-	-
TGTGCCAGCAGCCAAACTAGCGGGAGGGCCTCGGAGACCCAGTACTTC	CASSQTSGRASETQYF	TRBJ2-5	TRBV5-4	TRBD2	-
TGTGCCAGCTCACCGGGACAGGGAAGCGAGCAGTACTTC	CASSPGQGSEQYF	TRBJ2-7	TRBV18	TRBD1	-
TGCGCCAGCAGCTTGGGTCGGTCGAACACCGGGGAGCTGTTTTTT	CASSLGRSNTGELFF	TRBJ2-2	TRBV5-1	-	-
TGCCGCCGCACAGACAGGGTGAATGAGCAGTTCTTC	CRRTDRVNEQFF	TRBJ2-1	TRBV25-1	TRBD1	-
TGTGCCAGCAGTTTAGCAGGGGGTTTTCAGCCCCAGCATTTT	CASSLAGGFQPQHF	TRBJ1-5	TRBV28	TRBD1	-
TGTGCCAGCAGGACAAACAGGGGCCCTAATTTCCGGGGCTACACCTTC	CASRTNRGPNFRGYTF	TRBJ1-2	TRBV11-2	TRBD1	-
TGTGCCACCAGCAGGGAGCTAGCGGGAGCGGGGGAGACCCAGTACTTC	CATSRELAGAGETQYF	TRBJ2-5	TRBV15	TRBD2	-
TGTGCCAGCAATTGGGCCAGGAGCTCTGGGGCCAACGTCCTGACTTTC	CASNWARSSGANVLTF	TRBJ2-6	TRBV28	-	-
TGTGCCAGCAGTTACCCCACCCTTCGGGATGAGCAGTTCTTC	CASSYPTLRDEQFF	TRBJ2-1	TRBV28	-	-
TGTGCCAGCAGCTTAGTGGGGGGGGCCCTTTATGGCTACACCTTC	CASSLVGGALYGYTF	TRBJ1-2	TRBV7-2	-	-
TGTGCCAGTAGTAAACAGGGGATCGGGACAGCCTACGAGCAGTACTTC	CASSKQGIGTAYEQYF	TRBJ2-7	TRBV19	TRBD1	once
TGCGCCAGCAGCTTGGCCGGGTCTTCCTCCTACGAGCAGTACTTC	CASSLAGSSSYEQYF	TRBJ2-7	TRBV5-1	-	-
TGTGCCAGCAGCTCGGACTCCCTGAGCACAGATACGCAGTATTTT	CASSSDSLSTDTQYF	TRBJ2-3	TRBV7-3	-	-
TGTGCCAGCAGTCCCGAGGACAGACGTTCCTATGGCTACACCTTC	CASSPEDRRSYGYTF	TRBJ1-2	TRBV6-5	-	-
TGTGCCAGCAGTGATTATTATTCTCCCACTGGGAAGGGGGGCTACACCTTC	CASSDYYSPTGKGGYTF	TRBJ1-2	TRBV2	-	-
TGTGCCAGCAAGACAGAGGCCGGAGGTTATGGCTACACCTTC	CASKTEAGGYGYTF	TRBJ1-2	TRBV5-4	-	-
TGTGCCAGCGGCTCCCGACAGGGGGCCGTAAGCGATAAGCCCCAGCATTTT	CASGSRQGAVSDKPQHF	TRBJ1-5	TRBV27	TRBD1	-
TGTGCCAGCAGCTTAGTGCTCCCAACTAATGAAAAACTGTTTTTT	CASSLVLPTNEKLFF	TRBJ1-4	TRBV7-9	-	-
TGTGCCAGCAGATTTACCGGGGTACCGAGTGAAAAACTGTTTTTT	CASRFTGVPSEKLFF	TRBJ1-4	TRBV7-9	-	-
TGTGCCTGGAGCCCTGGTTCAGGGCAGGAGACCCAGTACTTC	CAWSPGSGQETQYF	TRBJ2-5	TRBV30	-	-
TGTGCCAGCAGCTTGGGCAGGGTTTCAACTAATGAAAAACTGTTTTTT	CASSLGRVSTNEKLFF	TRBJ1-4	TRBV5-8	-	-